This T cell receptor (beta chain) originates from a study of cytomegalovirus exposure and HLA in healthy donors. Study findings and constraints: Later analysis showed most CMV-associated TCR beta chains appearing HLA-restricted. The study had only CMV serostatus as immune exposure information. Roughly uniform sequencing depth across donors was assumed, possibly incorrectly.

This clone was picked up a small number of times. Its antigen is undetermined. The PCR ran on 60 Vbeta and 13 Jbeta primers. Libraries were prepared by immunoSEQ multiplex PCR; TCRdb keeps only in-frame clonotypes and omits some of them. The table shows 150,000 to 200,000 clones, with about 80% occurring only once. V dropped 1 base and J dropped 0 bases, with 14 bases sitting between them. The CDR3 runs to 17 residues. Germline V lookup: CDR1 SGHDT, CDR2 YYEEEE. This clonotype was obtained from a woman in her fifties or sixties in good health and CMV-seropositive. Sequencing input: PBMCs. The V and J genes are TRBV5-6 and TRBJ1-5; the D gene is possibly TRBD1 (6 bases). The CDR3 region has the DNA TGTGCCAGCAGCTTGAGCCACAGGGTGGATAGCAATCAGCCCCAGCATTTT. Amino acid sequence: CASSLSHRVDSNQPQHF.